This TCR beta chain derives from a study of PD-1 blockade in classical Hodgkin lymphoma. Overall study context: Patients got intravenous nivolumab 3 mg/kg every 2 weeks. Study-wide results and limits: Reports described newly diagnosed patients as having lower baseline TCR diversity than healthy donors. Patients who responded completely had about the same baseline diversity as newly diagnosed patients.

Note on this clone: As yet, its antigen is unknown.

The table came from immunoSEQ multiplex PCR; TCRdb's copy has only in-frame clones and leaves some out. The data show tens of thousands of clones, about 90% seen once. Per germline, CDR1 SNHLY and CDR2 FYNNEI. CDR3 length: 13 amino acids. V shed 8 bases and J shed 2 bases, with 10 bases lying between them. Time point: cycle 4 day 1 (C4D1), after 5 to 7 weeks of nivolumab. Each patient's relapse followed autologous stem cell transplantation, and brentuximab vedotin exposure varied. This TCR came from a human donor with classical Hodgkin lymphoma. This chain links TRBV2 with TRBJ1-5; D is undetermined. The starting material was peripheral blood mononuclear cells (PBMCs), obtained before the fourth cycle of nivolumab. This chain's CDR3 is CASWFGGNQPQHF. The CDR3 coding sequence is TGTGCCAGCTGGTTCGGGGGCAATCAGCCCCAGCATTTT.